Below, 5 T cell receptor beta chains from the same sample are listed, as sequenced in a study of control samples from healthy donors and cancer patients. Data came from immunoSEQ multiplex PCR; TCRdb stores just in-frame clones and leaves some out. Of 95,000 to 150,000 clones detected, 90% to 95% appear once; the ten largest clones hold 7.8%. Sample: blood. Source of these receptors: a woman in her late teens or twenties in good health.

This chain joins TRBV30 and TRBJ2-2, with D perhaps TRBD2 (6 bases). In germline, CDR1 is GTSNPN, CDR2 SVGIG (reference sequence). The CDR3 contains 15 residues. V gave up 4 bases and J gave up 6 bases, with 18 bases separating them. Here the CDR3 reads CAWNTGGLRSGELFF. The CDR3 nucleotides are TGTGCCTGGAACACAGGAGGGCTTAGGTCCGGGGAGCTGTTTTTT. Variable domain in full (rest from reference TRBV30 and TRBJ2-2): SQTIHQWPATLVQPVGSPLSLECTVEGTSNPNLYWYRQAAGRGLQLLFYSVGIGQISSEVPQNLSASRPQDRQFILSSKKLLLSDSGFYLCAWNTGGLRSGELFFGEGSRLTVL.

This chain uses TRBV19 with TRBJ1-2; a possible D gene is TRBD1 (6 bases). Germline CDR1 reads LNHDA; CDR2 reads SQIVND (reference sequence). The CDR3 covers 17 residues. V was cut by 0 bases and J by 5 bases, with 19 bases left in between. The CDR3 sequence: CASSIDHSTGQRYGYTF. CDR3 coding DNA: TGTGCCAGTAGTATAGATCACTCCACAGGGCAACGGTATGGCTACACCTTC.

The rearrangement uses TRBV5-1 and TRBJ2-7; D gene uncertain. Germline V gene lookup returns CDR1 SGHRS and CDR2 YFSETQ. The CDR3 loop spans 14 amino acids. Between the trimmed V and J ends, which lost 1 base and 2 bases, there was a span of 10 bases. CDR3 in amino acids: CASSLKAAPYEQYF. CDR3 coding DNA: TGCGCCAGCAGCTTGAAGGCAGCGCCCTACGAGCAGTACTTC. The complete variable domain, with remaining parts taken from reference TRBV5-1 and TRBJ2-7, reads KAGVTQTPRYLIKTRGQQVTLSCSPISGHRSVSWYQQTPGQGLQFLFEYFSETQRNKGNFPGRFSGRQFSNSRSEMNVSTLELGDSALYLCASSLKAAPYEQYFGPGTRLTVT.

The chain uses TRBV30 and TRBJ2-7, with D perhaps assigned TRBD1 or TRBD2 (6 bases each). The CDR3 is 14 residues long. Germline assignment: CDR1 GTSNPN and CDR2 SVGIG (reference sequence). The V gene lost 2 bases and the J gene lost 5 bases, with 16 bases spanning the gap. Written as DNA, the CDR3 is TGTGCCTGGAGTACTCTAGGGGGGATGGACGAGCAGTACTTC. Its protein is CAWSTLGGMDEQYF.

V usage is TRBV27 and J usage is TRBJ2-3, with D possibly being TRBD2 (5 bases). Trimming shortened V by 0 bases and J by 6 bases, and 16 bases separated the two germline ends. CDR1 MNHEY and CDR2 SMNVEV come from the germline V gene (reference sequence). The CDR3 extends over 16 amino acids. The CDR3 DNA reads TGTGCCAGCAGTTTATCGAAGGTCCCTCCTAGCGATACGCAGTATTTT. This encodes CASSLSKVPPSDTQYF.